The 31 T cell receptor beta chains below come from one sample, sequenced in a study of blood T cell repertoires in COVID-19. Only in-frame clones appear in the TCRdb table, and some are missing; sequencing was by immunoSEQ multiplex PCR. The top ten hold 9.5% to 11% of the sample, which has approximately 280,000 clones, roughly 88% seen once. Sequencing was carried out using peripheral blood. The receptor set was obtained from a woman in her 70s with acute or convalescent COVID-19.

The chain employs TRBV30 and TRBJ1-6; maybe TRBD1 (5 bases). V lost 8 bases and J 2 bases, leaving 13 bases between the germline ends. This CDR3 comprises 14 residues. CDR1 GTSNPN and CDR2 SVGIG come from the germline V gene (reference sequence). For the CDR3, the DNA is TGTGCCGGGACGTACGGGACCTATAATTCACCCCTCCACTTT. Translated: CAGTYGTYNSPLHF.

The V call is TRBV7-8, the J call TRBJ1-3, with D possibly TRBD1 on 6 matching bases. V lost 5 bases and J 2 bases, leaving 19 bases between the germline ends. The CDR3 runs 17 residues. Germline V CDR1 and CDR2: SGHVS, FQNEAQ. CDR3 amino acids: CASSPSPWAGAGNTIYF. CDR3 DNA sequence: TGTGCCAGCAGCCCCTCCCCTTGGGCAGGGGCTGGAAACACCATATATTTT.

This clone appeared a single time. This chain links TRBV3-1 (or the pseudogene TRBV3-2) with TRBJ2-7, with TRBD1 matching 9 bases. The CDR3 extends over 14 amino acids. J was trimmed by 6 bases and V by 3 bases; bases with no gene match: 6. Germline V lookup: CDR1 LGHDT, CDR2 YNNKEL (reference sequence). CDR3 nucleotides: TGTGCCAGCAGCCATGGACAGGGGTTGAGCGAGCAGTACTTC. It yields the protein CASSHGQGLSEQYF.

As to this clone: This CDR3 is also generated by other DNA sequences in the sample. The chain has TRBV3-1 (or the pseudogene TRBV3-2) and TRBJ1-2, with D unresolved. The CDR3 sequence is 14 residues long. Trimming shortened V by 1 base and J by 4 bases, and 10 bases separated the two germline ends. Looked up from germline, CDR1 is LGHDT and CDR2 is YNNKEL (reference sequence). CDR3 nucleotides: TGTGCCAGCAGCCAAGGAGAGGGTAGCTATGGCTACACCTTC. This translates into CASSQGEGSYGYTF.

J is TRBJ2-5 and V is TRBV20-1; no reliable D call. CDR3 length: 11 residues. CDR1 is DFQATT, CDR2 SNEGSKA, per germline (reference sequence). The ends were cut back, 7 bases at V and 1 base at J, with 7 bases in the middle. The CDR3 reads CSVVAQETQYF. The DNA of the CDR3 is TGCAGTGTCGTGGCCCAAGAGACCCAGTACTTC.

The rearrangement links TRBV9 to TRBJ1-2; 9 bases are shared with TRBD1. CDR1 is SGDLS and CDR2 is YYNGEE in the germline V gene. The CDR3 loop spans 15 amino acids. The J segment lost 4 bases and the V segment lost 4 bases, leaving 8 bases of the junction unmatched. CDR3 loop: CASSPAWGQGYGYTF. In DNA, the CDR3 is TGTGCCAGCAGCCCCGCGTGGGGACAGGGCTATGGCTACACCTTC.

The chain has TRBV15 and TRBJ2-3; D might be TRBD1 (6 bases). Germline-derived CDR1 and CDR2 are LNHNV and YYDKDF (reference sequence). The CDR3 runs 15 residues. V dropped 2 bases and J dropped 2 bases, with 11 bases sitting between them. The CDR3 DNA reads TGTGCCACCAGCAGAAACAGGGCTAACACAGATACGCAGTATTTT. This codes for CATSRNRANTDTQYF. Supplemented by reference TRBV15 and TRBJ2-3, the full variable domain reads DAMVIQNPRYQVTQFGKPVTLSCSQTLNHNVMYWYQQKSSQAPKLLFHYYDKDFNNEADTPDNFQSRRPNTSFCFLDIRSPGLGDTAMYLCATSRNRANTDTQYFGPGTRLTVL.

The chain uses TRBV6-1 and TRBJ2-7; the match to TRBD1 covers 12 bases. V was clipped by 3 bases and J by 5 bases; unmatched bases: 5. This CDR3 spans 15 amino acids. Germline V lookup: CDR1 MNHNS, CDR2 SASEGT. DNA for the CDR3: TGTGCCAGCAGTGATATCGGGACAGGGGGCGACGAGCAGTACTTC. Protein sequence: CASSDIGTGGDEQYF.

The chain uses TRBV5-6 and TRBJ1-2, with D unresolved. Germline CDR1 reads SGHDT; CDR2 reads YYEEEE. The CDR3 consists of 16 residues. V shed 0 bases and J shed 1 base, with 13 bases lying between them. The CDR3 reads CASSLGSGIVNYGYTF. The CDR3 nucleotides read TGTGCCAGCAGCTTGGGCTCAGGAATAGTTAACTATGGCTACACCTTC.

The chain employs TRBV2 and TRBJ2-1; 7 bases match TRBD1. CDR1 and CDR2 (germline): SNHLY, FYNNEI. This CDR3 is built from 11 residues. J was trimmed by 10 bases and V by 6 bases; bases with no gene match: 3. The chain's CDR3 is CASRRGQEQFF. DNA of the CDR3: TGTGCCAGCAGGAGGGGACAGGAGCAGTTCTTC.

This chain joins TRBV6-5 and TRBJ1-6; TRBD1 might be the D (6 bases). Germline CDR1 and CDR2: MNHEY and SVGAGI. This CDR3 contains 13 residues. Trimming pared 7 bases from V and 6 bases from J, leaving 10 bases between. The CDR3 nucleotides read TGTGCCAGCATGGGAGGGGGTAATTCACCCCTCCACTTT. Protein product: CASMGGGNSPLHF.

The CDR3 DNA is TGTGCCAGCAGCCAATTCCAGGGTGGCGAGCAGTACTTC. The encoded protein is CASSQFQGGEQYF. This sequence joins TRBV14 and TRBJ2-7; possibly TRBD1 for D (5 bases). V lost 2 bases and J 6 bases, leaving 11 bases between the germline ends. Germline CDR1 is SGHDN and CDR2 is FVKESK. CDR3 length: 13 residues.

The chain links TRBV10-3 to TRBJ2-7; D might be TRBD1 (6 bases). Trimming took off 4 bases at V and 6 bases at J, with 7 bases between the two ends. The CDR3 contains 11 residues. Germline V CDR1 and CDR2: ENHRY, SYGVKD. DNA of the CDR3: TGTGCCATCAGTGGAGGGGGCGAGCAGTACTTC. Translating gives CAISGGGEQYF.

The chain carries TRBV24-1 and TRBJ1-2; no clear D gene. Germline V gives CDR1 KGHDR, CDR2 SFDVKD. Trimming removed 3 bases from V and 8 bases from J, with 15 bases in between. The CDR3 contains 14 residues. CDR3 DNA: TGTGCCACCAGTGATAGTATAGCTCGAGGAGGCTACACCTTC. Translating it yields CATSDSIARGGYTF.

The genes are TRBV4-2 and TRBJ2-1; 12 bases fit TRBD2. The V gene end was trimmed by 4 bases and the J gene end by 8 bases; junction bases not matched to a gene: 9. Germline V CDR1 and CDR2: LGHNA, YNFKEQ. CDR3 length: 16 amino acids. CDR3 in amino acids: CASSRRLAGEKDEQFF. The CDR3 bases are TGTGCCAGCAGCCGCAGACTAGCGGGGGAGAAGGATGAGCAGTTCTTC.

This chain uses TRBV3-1 (or the pseudogene TRBV3-2) with TRBJ1-2; D remains unclear. Between the trimmed V and J ends, which lost 1 base and 4 bases, there was a span of 10 bases. Germline assignment: CDR1 LGHDT and CDR2 YNNKEL (reference sequence). The CDR3 length is 14 residues. DNA for the CDR3: TGTGCCAGCAGCCAAGCCCGCGGTATCTATGGCTACACCTTC. This encodes CASSQARGIYGYTF.

This clone was detected only a few times. V usage is TRBV5-1 and J usage is TRBJ2-3, with D uncertain. With 0 bases removed from V and 3 bases from J, the gap between germline ends came to 8 bases. The CDR3 is made up of 14 amino acids. Germline V lookup: CDR1 SGHRS, CDR2 YFSETQ. The CDR3 is CASSLGGQTDTQYF. CDR3 nucleotide sequence: TGCGCCAGCAGCTTGGGCGGTCAAACAGATACGCAGTATTTT.

V usage is TRBV2 and J usage is TRBJ2-6, with D maybe TRBD2 (5 bases). The CDR3 totals 15 residues. Germline CDR1 is SNHLY and CDR2 is FYNNEI. With 6 bases removed from V and 0 bases from J, the gap between germline ends came to 9 bases. As DNA, the CDR3 is TGTGCCAGCAGGGACTTCTTCTCTGGGGCCAACGTCCTGACTTTC. Its protein product is CASRDFFSGANVLTF.

Concerning this clone: The sample has other DNA sequences that encode this CDR3 too. The chain combines TRBV5-1 with TRBJ2-7, with 8 bases that match TRBD1. The ends lost 0 bases at V and 3 bases at J; junction bases unmatched: 5. Germline V gene lookup returns CDR1 SGHRS and CDR2 YFSETQ. CDR3 length equals 15 residues. The CDR3 nucleotides are TGCGCCAGCAGCTTGGCCGGACAGGGAATCTACGAGCAGTACTTC. The encoded protein is CASSLAGQGIYEQYF.

This chain links TRBV2 with TRBJ1-1; tentative D call: TRBD1 (5 bases). Per germline, CDR1 SNHLY and CDR2 FYNNEI. Trimming left V 6 bases short and J 4 bases short, with 12 bases between. This CDR3 has 13 residues. The CDR3 loop reads CASRQEGTTEAFF. The CDR3 DNA reads as TGTGCCAGCAGACAGGAGGGAACCACTGAAGCTTTCTTT.

The rearrangement links TRBV19 to TRBJ2-1, with 11 bases matching TRBD2. This CDR3 has 18 residues. Germline CDR1 and CDR2: LNHDA and SQIVND (reference sequence). V shed 3 bases, J shed 1 base, and the junction held 8 bases outside the gene matches. CDR3 in DNA: TGTGCCAGTAGTATCGCGCTAGCGGGGGGCCCGTCCTACAATGAGCAGTTCTTC. It yields the protein CASSIALAGGPSYNEQFF.

J is TRBJ2-2 and V is TRBV5-1; 11 positions agree with TRBD2. This CDR3 spans 16 amino acids. Unmatched junction bases numbered 7, after V lost 5 bases and J lost 4 bases. Per the germline V gene, CDR1 is SGHRS and CDR2 is YFSETQ. DNA for the CDR3: TGCGCCAGCAGACAACTAGCGGGGGCACTCACCGGGGAGCTGTTTTTT. Its translation is CASRQLAGALTGELFF. The whole variable domain, filled in from reference TRBV5-1 and TRBJ2-2, reads KAGVTQTPRYLIKTRGQQVTLSCSPISGHRSVSWYQQTPGQGLQFLFEYFSETQRNKGNFPGRFSGRQFSNSRSEMNVSTLELGDSALYLCASRQLAGALTGELFFGEGSRLTVL.

V is TRBV10-3 and J is TRBJ2-5; tentatively, D is TRBD2 (7 bases). Germline CDR1 reads ENHRY; CDR2 reads SYGVKD. The CDR3 runs to 13 residues. The V gene lost 2 bases and the J gene lost 9 bases, with 13 bases spanning the gap. The CDR3 loop is CAISEARGGAQYF. CDR3 sequence (DNA): TGTGCCATCAGTGAGGCTCGCGGGGGCGCCCAGTACTTC.

The chain is built from TRBV10-2 and TRBJ1-5; TRBD1 is a possible D gene (5 bases). Germline V CDR1 and CDR2: WSHSY, SAAADI. The germline V and J ends were trimmed by 1 base and 7 bases, with 11 bases remaining between them. The CDR3 covers 14 residues. The chain's CDR3 is CASSEWGEPQPQHF. As DNA, the CDR3 is TGCGCCAGCAGTGAGTGGGGGGAACCCCAGCCCCAGCATTTT.

This chain connects TRBV6-5 to TRBJ2-7; D gene ambiguous. Germline CDR1 is MNHEY and CDR2 is SVGAGI. With 6 bases removed from V and 2 bases from J, the gap between germline ends came to 11 bases. The CDR3 extends over 13 amino acids. CDR3 DNA sequence: TGTGCCAGCAGCTTGGAGAGCCCCTACGAGCAGTACTTC. This encodes CASSLESPYEQYF.

The gene calls are TRBV30 and TRBJ1-6; D is perhaps TRBD1 (5 bases). Germline V gene lookup returns CDR1 GTSNPN and CDR2 SVGIG (reference sequence). The ends were cut back, 0 bases at V and 8 bases at J, with 14 bases in the middle. The CDR3 spans 15 residues. CDR3 region: CAWSVRQLRDSPLHF. The CDR3 DNA reads TGTGCCTGGAGTGTTAGACAGCTCAGGGATTCACCCCTCCACTTT.

In DNA form, the CDR3 reads TGTGCCAGCAGCCAAGGGAGCGGGGCCATCGCTTACGAGCAGTACTTC. Protein: CASSQGSGAIAYEQYF. The V and J genes are TRBV14 and TRBJ2-7; TRBD2 matches 7 bases. The length of the CDR3 is 16 residues. V was clipped by 1 base and J by 4 bases; unmatched bases: 10. CDR1 is SGHDN and CDR2 is FVKESK in the germline V gene. Together with reference TRBV14 and TRBJ2-7, the CDR3 gives the full variable domain: EAGVTQFPSHSVIEKGQTVTLRCDPISGHDNLYWYRRVMGKEIKFLLHFVKESKQDESGMPNNRFLAERTGGTYSTLKVQPAELEDSGVYFCASSQGSGAIAYEQYFGPGTRLTVT.

The chain joins TRBV6-5 to TRBJ1-2; 7 bases agree with TRBD1. Germline assignment: CDR1 MNHEY and CDR2 SVGAGI. The CDR3 is 13 residues long. V lost 6 bases to trimming and J lost 6 bases; unmatched junction nucleotides: 7. Here the CDR3 reads CASRETGFNGYTF. In DNA, the CDR3 is TGTGCCAGCAGAGAGACAGGGTTTAATGGCTACACCTTC.

The CDR3 DNA reads as TGTGCTAGTGGTTTGGTACCCAGGGCCAGGGTCGAGCAGTACTTC. It translates to CASGLVPRARVEQYF. The chain uses TRBV12-5 and TRBJ2-7; D might be TRBD1 (5 bases). The germline gives CDR1 LGHNT, CDR2 FRNRAP. The V gene lost 0 bases and the J gene lost 6 bases, with 15 bases spanning the gap. The CDR3 loop spans 15 amino acids.

The V call is TRBV7-6, the J call TRBJ2-2, with D perhaps TRBD2 (5 bases). V gave up 3 bases and J gave up 0 bases, with 11 bases separating them. Germline values: CDR1 SGHVS, CDR2 FNYEAQ. This CDR3 comprises 16 residues. CDR3 sequence reads: CASSLLTGANTGELFF. Here the CDR3 DNA reads TGTGCCAGCAGCTTGCTTACCGGGGCGAACACCGGGGAGCTGTTTTTT.

This clone showed up just a few times. The chain combines TRBV3-1 (or the pseudogene TRBV3-2) with TRBJ2-5, with a tentative D call TRBD2 (7 bases). The length of the CDR3 is 17 residues. Trimming removed 4 bases from V and 2 bases from J, with 20 bases in between. The V gene's germline CDR1 is LGHDT and CDR2 YNNKEL (reference sequence). The CDR3 sequence: CASSLWGGHGTQETQYF. The CDR3 coding sequence is TGTGCCAGCAGCCTCTGGGGGGGCCACGGGACACAAGAGACCCAGTACTTC.